This T cell receptor (beta chain) was identified in a study of CD4 T cells in relation to SARS-CoV-2 and coronaviruses. As for the study in general: PBMCs were cultured with antigen for about eleven days before TCR beta sequencing.

Sequencing used immunoSEQ multiplex PCR; TCRdb keeps in-frame clones, though not all of them. This table has over 35,000 clones, 60% to 80% appearing once. CDR3 length: 13 residues. The V end lost 3 bases, the J end lost 0 bases, and 5 bases lay between the germline ends. About this clone itself: Its target is unknown.

This TCR was sampled from an adult with COVID-19. This chain joins TRBV12-3 or TRBV12-4 and TRBJ1-2; tentative D call: TRBD1 (5 bases). Sequencing was performed on memory CD4+ T cells from PBMCs, cultured in vitro. In nucleotides, the CDR3 is TGTGCCAGCAGTTTGGGGGCTAACTATGGCTACACCTTC. Its translation: CASSLGANYGYTF.